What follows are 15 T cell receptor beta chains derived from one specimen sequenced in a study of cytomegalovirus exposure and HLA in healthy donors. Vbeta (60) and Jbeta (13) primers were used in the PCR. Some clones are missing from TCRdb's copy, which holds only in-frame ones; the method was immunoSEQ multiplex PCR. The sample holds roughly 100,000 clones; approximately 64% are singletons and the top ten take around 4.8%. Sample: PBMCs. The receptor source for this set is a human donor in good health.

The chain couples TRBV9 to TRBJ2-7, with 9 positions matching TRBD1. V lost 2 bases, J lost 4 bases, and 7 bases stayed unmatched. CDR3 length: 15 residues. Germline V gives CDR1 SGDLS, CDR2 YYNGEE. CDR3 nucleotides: TGTGCCAGCAGCGTGGGACAGGGAGGAAAATACGAGCAGTACTTC. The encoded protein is CASSVGQGGKYEQYF.

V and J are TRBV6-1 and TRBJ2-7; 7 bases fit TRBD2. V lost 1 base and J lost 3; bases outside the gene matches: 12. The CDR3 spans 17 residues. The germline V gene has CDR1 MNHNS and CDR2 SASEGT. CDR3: CASSEEGSGVGIYEQYF. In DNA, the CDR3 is TGTGCCAGCAGTGAAGAAGGGAGCGGGGTGGGCATCTACGAGCAGTACTTC.

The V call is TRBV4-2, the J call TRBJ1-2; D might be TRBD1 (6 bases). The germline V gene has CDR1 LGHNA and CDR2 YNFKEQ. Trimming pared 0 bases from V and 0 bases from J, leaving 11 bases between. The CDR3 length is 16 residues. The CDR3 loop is CASSQETGKANYGYTF. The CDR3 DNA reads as TGTGCCAGCAGCCAAGAAACAGGGAAAGCTAACTATGGCTACACCTTC.

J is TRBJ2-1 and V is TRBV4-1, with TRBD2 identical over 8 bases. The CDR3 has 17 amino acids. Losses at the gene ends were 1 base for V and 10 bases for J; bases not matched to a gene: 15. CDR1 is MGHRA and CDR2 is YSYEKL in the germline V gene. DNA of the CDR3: TGCGCCAGCAGCCAAGTCCTTACTAGCGGCCCCATGGGGGAGCAGTTCTTC. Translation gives CASSQVLTSGPMGEQFF.

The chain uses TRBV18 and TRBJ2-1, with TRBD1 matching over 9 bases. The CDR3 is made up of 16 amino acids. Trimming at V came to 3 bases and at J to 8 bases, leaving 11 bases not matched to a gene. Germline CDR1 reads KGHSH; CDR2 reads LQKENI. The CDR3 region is CASSPDLGQGYDEQFF. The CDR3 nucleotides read TGTGCCAGCTCACCGGACCTGGGACAGGGTTACGATGAGCAGTTCTTC.

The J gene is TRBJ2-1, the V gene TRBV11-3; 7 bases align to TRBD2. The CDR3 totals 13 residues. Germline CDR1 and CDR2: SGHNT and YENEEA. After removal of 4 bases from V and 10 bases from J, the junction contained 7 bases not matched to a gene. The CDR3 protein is CASSSAAGGEQFF. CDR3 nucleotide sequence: TGTGCCAGCAGCTCGGCGGCCGGGGGGGAGCAGTTCTTC.

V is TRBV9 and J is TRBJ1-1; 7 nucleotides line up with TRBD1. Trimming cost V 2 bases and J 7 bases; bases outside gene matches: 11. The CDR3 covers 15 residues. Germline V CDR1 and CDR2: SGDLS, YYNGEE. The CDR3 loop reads CASSVYPGTAGEAFF. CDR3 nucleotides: TGTGCCAGCAGCGTCTACCCCGGGACAGCGGGTGAAGCTTTCTTT.

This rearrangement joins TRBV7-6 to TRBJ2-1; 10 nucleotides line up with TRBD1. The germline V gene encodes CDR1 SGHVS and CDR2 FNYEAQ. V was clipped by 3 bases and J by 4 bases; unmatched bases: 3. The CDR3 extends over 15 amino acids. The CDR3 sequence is CASSFRTGGYNEQFF. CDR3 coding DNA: TGTGCCAGCAGCTTCCGGACAGGGGGTTACAATGAGCAGTTCTTC.

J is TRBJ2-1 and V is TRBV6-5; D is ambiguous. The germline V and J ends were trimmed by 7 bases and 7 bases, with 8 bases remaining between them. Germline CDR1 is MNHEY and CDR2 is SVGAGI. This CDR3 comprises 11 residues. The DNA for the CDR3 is TGTGCCAGCAAAGCTAGGAATGAGCAGTTCTTC. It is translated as CASKARNEQFF.

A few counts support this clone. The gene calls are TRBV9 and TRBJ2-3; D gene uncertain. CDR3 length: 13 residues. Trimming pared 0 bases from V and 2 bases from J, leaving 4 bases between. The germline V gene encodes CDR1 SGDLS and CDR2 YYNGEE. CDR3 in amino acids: CASSVDYTDTQYF. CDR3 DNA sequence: TGTGCCAGCAGCGTAGACTACACAGATACGCAGTATTTT. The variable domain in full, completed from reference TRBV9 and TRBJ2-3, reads DSGVTQTPKHLITATGQRVTLRCSPRSGDLSVYWYQQSLDQGLQFLIQYYNGEERAKGNILERFSAQQFPDLHSELNLSSLELGDSALYFCASSVDYTDTQYFGPGTRLTVL.

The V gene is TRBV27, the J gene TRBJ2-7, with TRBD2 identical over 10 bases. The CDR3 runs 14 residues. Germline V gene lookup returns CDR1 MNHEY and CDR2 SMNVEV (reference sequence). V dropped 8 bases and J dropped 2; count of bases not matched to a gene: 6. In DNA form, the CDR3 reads TGTGCCAGCGGCTGGACTAGCGGTGCCTACGAGCAGTACTTC. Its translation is CASGWTSGAYEQYF.

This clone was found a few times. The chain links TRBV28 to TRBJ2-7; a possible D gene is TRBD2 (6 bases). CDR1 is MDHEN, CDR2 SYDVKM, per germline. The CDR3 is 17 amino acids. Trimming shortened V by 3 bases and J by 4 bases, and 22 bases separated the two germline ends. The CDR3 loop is CASSFSLNKLGRYEQYF. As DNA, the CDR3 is TGTGCCAGCAGTTTCTCGTTAAACAAACTAGGGAGGTACGAGCAGTACTTC. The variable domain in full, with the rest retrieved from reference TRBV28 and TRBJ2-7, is DVKVTQSSRYLVKRTGEKVFLECVQDMDHENMFWYRQDPGLGLRLIYFSYDVKMKEKGDIPEGYSVSREKKERFSLILESASTNQTSMYLCASSFSLNKLGRYEQYFGPGTRLTVT.

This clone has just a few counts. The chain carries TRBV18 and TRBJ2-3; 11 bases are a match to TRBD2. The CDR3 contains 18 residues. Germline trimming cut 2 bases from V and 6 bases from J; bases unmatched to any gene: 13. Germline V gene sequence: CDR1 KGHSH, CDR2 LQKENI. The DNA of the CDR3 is TGTGCCAGCTCACCAGAAGAAACTAGCGGGAGATTAACGGATACGCAGTATTTT. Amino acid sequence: CASSPEETSGRLTDTQYF.

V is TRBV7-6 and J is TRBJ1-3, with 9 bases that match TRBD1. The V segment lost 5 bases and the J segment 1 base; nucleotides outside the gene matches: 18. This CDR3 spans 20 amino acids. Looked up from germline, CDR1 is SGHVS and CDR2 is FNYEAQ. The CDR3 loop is CASSPPWTGDLPPSGNTIYF. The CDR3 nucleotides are TGTGCCAGCAGCCCTCCATGGACAGGGGACCTTCCACCATCTGGAAACACCATATATTTT.

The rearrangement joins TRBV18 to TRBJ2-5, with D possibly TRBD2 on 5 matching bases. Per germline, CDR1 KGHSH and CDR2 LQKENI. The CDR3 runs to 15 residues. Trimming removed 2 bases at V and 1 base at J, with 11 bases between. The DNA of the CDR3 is TGTGCCAGCTCACCAGGTCTAGCAGGCCAAGAGACCCAGTACTTC. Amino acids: CASSPGLAGQETQYF.